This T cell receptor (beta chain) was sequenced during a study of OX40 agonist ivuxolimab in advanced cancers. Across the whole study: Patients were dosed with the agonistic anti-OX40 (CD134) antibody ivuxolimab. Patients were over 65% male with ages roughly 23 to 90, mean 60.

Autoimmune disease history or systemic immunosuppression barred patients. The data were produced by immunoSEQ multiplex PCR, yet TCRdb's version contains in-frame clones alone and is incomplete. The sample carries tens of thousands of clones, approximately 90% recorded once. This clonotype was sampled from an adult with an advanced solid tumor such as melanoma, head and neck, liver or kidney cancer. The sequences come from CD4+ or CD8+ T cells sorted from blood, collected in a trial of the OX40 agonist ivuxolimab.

The chain's CDR3 is CASSPGVGQGAAGANVLTF. The CDR3, as DNA: TGTGCCAGCAGTCCCGGGGTGGGGCAGGGGGCTGCTGGGGCCAACGTCCTGACTTTC. The chain is built from TRBV2 and TRBJ2-6, with TRBD1 matching over 8 bases. Germline V gives CDR1 SNHLY, CDR2 FYNNEI. V dropped 5 bases and J dropped 2; count of bases not matched to a gene: 14. CDR3 size: 19 residues.